The 15 T cell receptor beta chains below all came from one sample that was sequenced in a study of OX40 agonist ivuxolimab in advanced cancers. The protocol was immunoSEQ multiplex PCR, while the TCRdb copy is restricted to in-frame clones and leaves out a portion. The profile covers tens of thousands of clones, with roughly four fifths appearing a single time and less than 6% taken by the ten largest. Sequencing was performed on CD4+ or CD8+ T cells sorted from blood, taken in a trial of the OX40 agonist ivuxolimab. The receptors were sampled from an adult with an advanced solid tumor such as melanoma, head and neck, liver or kidney cancer.

The chain couples TRBV10-3 to TRBJ1-2; 7 nucleotides match TRBD1. V trimming: 6 bases; J trimming: 1 base; junction bases outside the gene matches: 17. Germline CDR1 reads ENHRY; CDR2 reads SYGVKD. The CDR3 has 18 residues. CDR3 loop: CAISGTGQSLRGNYGYTF. The CDR3 DNA reads TGTGCCATCAGCGGGACGGGACAGTCTTTAAGGGGTAACTATGGCTACACCTTC.

The genes are TRBV18 and TRBJ2-3; TRBD1 or TRBD2 may be the D gene (5 bases each). The V gene lost 1 base and the J gene lost 4 bases, with 12 bases spanning the gap. Looked up from germline, CDR1 is KGHSH and CDR2 is LQKENI. This CDR3 is 15 amino acids long. CDR3 nucleotide sequence: TGTGCCAGCTCACCACGGAGTCGGGGCCCAGATACGCAGTATTTT. It encodes CASSPRSRGPDTQYF.

The V call is TRBV2, the J call TRBJ2-3; TRBD2 matches at 13 bases. The V and J ends lost 8 bases and 4 bases, in that order; junction bases with no gene match: 6. Germline V gives CDR1 SNHLY, CDR2 FYNNEI. This CDR3 region has 15 residues. The CDR3 DNA is TGTGCCAGCGTGAGGACTAGCGGGAGCCCAGATACGCAGTATTTT. It encodes CASVRTSGSPDTQYF.

This clone was seen a single time. The J gene is TRBJ2-3, the V gene TRBV11-2; TRBD1 might be the D (5 bases). This CDR3 contains 14 residues. CDR1 SGHAT and CDR2 FQNNGV come from the germline V gene. The V end was cut by 1 base, the J end by 4 bases, with 9 bases between. CDR3 protein: CASSLGQGSDTQYF. DNA for the CDR3: TGTGCCAGCAGCTTAGGGCAGGGATCAGATACGCAGTATTTT.

The chain joins TRBV7-9 to TRBJ1-5, with D maybe TRBD1 (5 bases). This CDR3 has 18 residues. Trimming took 3 bases from V and 0 from J, leaving 18 bases between them. CDR1 and CDR2 (germline): SEHNR, FQNEAQ (reference sequence). This chain's CDR3 is CASSLGSGGPDSNQPQHF. The CDR3 region has the DNA TGTGCCAGCAGCTTGGGTTCGGGGGGACCAGATAGCAATCAGCCCCAGCATTTT.

The chain combines TRBV7-9 with TRBJ2-1; 11 bases agree with TRBD2. This CDR3 contains 15 residues. Per the germline V gene, CDR1 is SEHNR and CDR2 is FQNEAQ (reference sequence). V shed 5 bases and J 2 bases; nucleotides not matched to a gene: 2. CDR3 sequence reads: CASSQTSGAYNEQFF. The CDR3 DNA sequence: TGTGCCAGCAGCCAGACTAGCGGGGCCTACAATGAGCAGTTCTTC.

The genes are TRBV19 and TRBJ1-1; the D is unclear. With 9 bases removed from V and 5 bases from J, the gap between germline ends came to 13 bases. CDR3 length: 12 amino acids. Germline loops: CDR1 LNHDA, CDR2 SQIVND (reference sequence). The CDR3 spells CASAIWGTEAFF. Here the CDR3 DNA reads TGTGCCAGCGCCATTTGGGGAACTGAAGCTTTCTTT. Using reference TRBV19 and TRBJ1-1 for the parts outside the CDR3, the full variable domain is DGGITQSPKYLFRKEGQNVTLSCEQNLNHDAMYWYRQDPGQGLRLIYYSQIVNDFQKGDIAEGYSVSREKKESFPLTVTSAQKNPTAFYLCASAIWGTEAFFGQGTRLTVV.

The chain is built from TRBV28 and TRBJ1-1, with D possibly matching TRBD1 (6 bases). V shed 8 bases and J shed 7 bases, with 14 bases lying between them. Germline assignment: CDR1 MDHEN and CDR2 SYDVKM. The CDR3 runs to 12 residues. The chain's CDR3 is CASLTGSGEAFF. In nucleotides, the CDR3 is TGTGCCAGCCTTACAGGGTCAGGTGAAGCTTTCTTT.

This sequence joins TRBV6-5 and TRBJ1-1; D is undetermined. CDR1 and CDR2 from the germline V gene are MNHEY and SVGAGI. The length of the CDR3 is 13 residues. V lost 5 bases and J lost 5, with 12 bases in between. The CDR3 protein is CASSTPGSTEAFF. In nucleotides, the CDR3 is TGTGCCAGCAGTACTCCCGGGAGTACTGAAGCTTTCTTT.

This clone turned up a few times. The chain is built from TRBV4-1 and TRBJ1-4; D is undetermined. Per the germline V gene, CDR1 is MGHRA and CDR2 is YSYEKL. CDR3 length equals 15 residues. Trimming stripped 6 bases from V and 4 bases from J, with 15 bases between. The CDR3 loop reads CASRVSIDYNEKLFF. The CDR3 DNA follows: TGCGCCAGCAGGGTCTCCATAGACTATAATGAAAAACTGTTTTTT.

V gene TRBV4-2 combines with J gene TRBJ2-3; 9 bases fit TRBD2. There are 16 residues in the CDR3. Germline lookup yields CDR1 LGHNA and CDR2 YNFKEQ. The V segment lost 1 base and the J segment 3 bases; nucleotides outside the gene matches: 5. The CDR3, as DNA: TGTGCCAGCAGCCAAGTGGTCGGACTAGCGACAGATACGCAGTATTTT. Its translation is CASSQVVGLATDTQYF.

This clone has only one observation. The J gene is TRBJ1-2, the V gene TRBV7-9; no reliable D call. Germline V gives CDR1 SEHNR, CDR2 FQNEAQ (reference sequence). Trimming shortened V by 8 bases and J by 1 base, and 8 bases separated the two germline ends. CDR3 length equals 12 residues. The DNA for the CDR3 is TGTGCCAGCCGAGAGATTAACTATGGCTACACCTTC. It encodes CASREINYGYTF.

The chain employs TRBV15 and TRBJ2-1; D gene uncertain. This CDR3 contains 12 residues. V lost 3 bases to trimming and J lost 8 bases, with 8 bases between them. Germline-derived CDR1 and CDR2 are LNHNV and YYDKDF (reference sequence). The CDR3 loop is CATSRPRDEQFF. CDR3 sequence (DNA): TGTGCCACCAGCAGGCCTCGCGATGAGCAGTTCTTC.

The V and J genes are TRBV7-2 and TRBJ2-3; a possible D gene is TRBD1 (5 bases). Trimming left V 1 base short and J 6 bases short, with 8 bases between. Germline CDR1 SGHTA, CDR2 FQGNSA. The CDR3 extends over 13 amino acids. The CDR3 DNA sequence: TGTGCCAGCAGCTTAGTGGGGCGCGATACGCAGTATTTT. It encodes CASSLVGRDTQYF.

This clone turned up a few times. The chain couples TRBV5-4 to TRBJ1-4, with 7 bases aligning to TRBD1. Looked up from germline, CDR1 is SGHNT and CDR2 is YYREEE (reference sequence). V shed 2 bases, J shed 10 bases, and the junction held 8 bases outside the gene matches. The CDR3 has 14 amino acids. As DNA, the CDR3 is TGTGCCAGCAGCTTAAGTAACCAGGGGGGAAAACTGTTTTTT. Its translation: CASSLSNQGGKLFF.